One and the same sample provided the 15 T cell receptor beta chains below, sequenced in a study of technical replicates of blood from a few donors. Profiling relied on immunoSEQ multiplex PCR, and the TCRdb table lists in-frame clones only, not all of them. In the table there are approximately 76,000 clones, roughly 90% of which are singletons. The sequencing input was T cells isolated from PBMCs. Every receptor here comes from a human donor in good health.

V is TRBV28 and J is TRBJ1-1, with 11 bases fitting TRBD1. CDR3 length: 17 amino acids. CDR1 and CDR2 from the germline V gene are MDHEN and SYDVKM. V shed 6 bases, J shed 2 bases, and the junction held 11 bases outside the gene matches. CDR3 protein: CASRTSGQGVGNTEAFF. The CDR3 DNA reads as TGTGCCAGCAGGACCTCGGGACAGGGGGTGGGTAACACTGAAGCTTTCTTT.

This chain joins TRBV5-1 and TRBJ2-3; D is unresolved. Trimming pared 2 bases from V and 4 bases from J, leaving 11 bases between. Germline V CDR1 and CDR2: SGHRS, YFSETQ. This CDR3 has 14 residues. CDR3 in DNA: TGCGCCAGCAGCTTTGGGCAGAATTCAGATACGCAGTATTTT. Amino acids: CASSFGQNSDTQYF. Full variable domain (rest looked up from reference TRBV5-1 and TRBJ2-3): KAGVTQTPRYLIKTRGQQVTLSCSPISGHRSVSWYQQTPGQGLQFLFEYFSETQRNKGNFPGRFSGRQFSNSRSEMNVSTLELGDSALYLCASSFGQNSDTQYFGPGTRLTVL.

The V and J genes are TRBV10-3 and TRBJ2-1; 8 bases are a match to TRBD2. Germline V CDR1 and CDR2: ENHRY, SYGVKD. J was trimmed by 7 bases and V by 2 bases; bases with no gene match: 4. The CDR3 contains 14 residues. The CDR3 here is CAISEEGLVNEQFF. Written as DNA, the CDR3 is TGTGCCATCAGTGAGGAGGGACTAGTGAATGAGCAGTTCTTC.

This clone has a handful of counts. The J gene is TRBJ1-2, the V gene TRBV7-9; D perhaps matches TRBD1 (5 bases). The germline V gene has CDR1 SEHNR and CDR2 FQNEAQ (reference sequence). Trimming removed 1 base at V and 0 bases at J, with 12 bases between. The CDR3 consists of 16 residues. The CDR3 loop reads CASSLGRADPNYGYTF. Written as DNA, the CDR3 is TGTGCCAGCAGCTTAGGCAGGGCTGATCCTAACTATGGCTACACCTTC.

CDR3 loop: CASSLVSGRHSYEQYF. CDR3 nucleotide sequence: TGCGCCAGCAGCTTGGTAAGCGGGAGGCACTCCTACGAGCAGTACTTC. The chain joins TRBV5-1 to TRBJ2-7, with 9 positions matching TRBD2. This CDR3 region has 16 residues. Germline lookup yields CDR1 SGHRS and CDR2 YFSETQ. With V trimmed by 0 bases and J by 0 bases, 4 bases remained unmatched.

CDR3 nucleotides: TGCGCCAGCAGCTCGACAGGGGGGGACTATGGCTACACCTTC. Amino acids: CASSSTGGDYGYTF. The rearrangement uses TRBV5-1 and TRBJ1-2; 9 bases are shared with TRBD1. CDR1 is SGHRS and CDR2 is YFSETQ in the germline V gene. The V and J ends lost 3 bases and 3 bases, in that order; junction bases with no gene match: 3. The CDR3 contains 14 residues.

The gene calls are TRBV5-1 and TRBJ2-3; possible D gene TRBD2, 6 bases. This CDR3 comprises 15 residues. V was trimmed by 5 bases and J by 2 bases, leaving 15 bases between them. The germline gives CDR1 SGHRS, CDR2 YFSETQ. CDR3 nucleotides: TGCGCCAGCAGGGAGGGGTCGGGGAACACAGATACGCAGTATTTT. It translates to CASREGSGNTDTQYF.

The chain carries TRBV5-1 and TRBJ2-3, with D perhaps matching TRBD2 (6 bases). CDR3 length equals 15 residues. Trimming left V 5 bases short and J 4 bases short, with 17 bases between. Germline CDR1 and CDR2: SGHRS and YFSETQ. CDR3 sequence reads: CASRVLGGSADTQYF. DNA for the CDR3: TGCGCCAGCAGGGTCCTGGGAGGCTCAGCAGATACGCAGTATTTT.

CDR3 sequence (DNA): TGTGCCAGCAGCTTTTCGGGTTACTGGGAAGAGACCCAGTACTTC. It yields the protein CASSFSGYWEETQYF. This sequence joins TRBV11-2 and TRBJ2-5; D call uncertain. The germline V gene encodes CDR1 SGHAT and CDR2 FQNNGV. The CDR3 sequence is 15 residues long. V dropped 3 bases and J dropped 3 bases, with 14 bases sitting between them.

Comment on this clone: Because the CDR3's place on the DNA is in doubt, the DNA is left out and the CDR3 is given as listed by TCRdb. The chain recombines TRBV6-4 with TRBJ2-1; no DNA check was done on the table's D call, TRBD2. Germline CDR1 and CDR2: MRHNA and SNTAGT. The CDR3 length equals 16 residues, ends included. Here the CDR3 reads CASSTSLASAYNEQFF.

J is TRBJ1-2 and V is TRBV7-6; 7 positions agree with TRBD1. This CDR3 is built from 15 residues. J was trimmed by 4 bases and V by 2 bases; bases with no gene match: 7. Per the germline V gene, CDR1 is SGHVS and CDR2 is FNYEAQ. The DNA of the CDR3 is TGTGCCAGCAGCTTAACGGCAGGGGGGCCCTATGGCTACACCTTC. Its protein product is CASSLTAGGPYGYTF.

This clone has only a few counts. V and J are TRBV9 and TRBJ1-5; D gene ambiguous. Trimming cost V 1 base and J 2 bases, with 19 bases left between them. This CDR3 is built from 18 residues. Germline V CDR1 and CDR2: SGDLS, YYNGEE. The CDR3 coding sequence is TGTGCCAGCAGCGTACTCGTTTTCGGCAGGCGCTGCAATCAGCCCCAGCATTTT. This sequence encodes CASSVLVFGRRCNQPQHF.

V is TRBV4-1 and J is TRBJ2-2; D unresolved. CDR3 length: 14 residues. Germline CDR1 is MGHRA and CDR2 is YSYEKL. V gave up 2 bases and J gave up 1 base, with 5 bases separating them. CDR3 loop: CASSQPMNTGELFF. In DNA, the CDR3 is TGCGCCAGCAGCCAACCCATGAACACCGGGGAGCTGTTTTTT.

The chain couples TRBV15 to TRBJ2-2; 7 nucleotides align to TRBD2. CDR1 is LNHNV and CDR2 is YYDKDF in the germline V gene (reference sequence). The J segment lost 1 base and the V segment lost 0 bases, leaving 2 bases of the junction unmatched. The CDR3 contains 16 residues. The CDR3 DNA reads TGTGCCACCAGCAGAGATATAGCGGGGAACACCGGGGAGCTGTTTTTT. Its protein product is CATSRDIAGNTGELFF.

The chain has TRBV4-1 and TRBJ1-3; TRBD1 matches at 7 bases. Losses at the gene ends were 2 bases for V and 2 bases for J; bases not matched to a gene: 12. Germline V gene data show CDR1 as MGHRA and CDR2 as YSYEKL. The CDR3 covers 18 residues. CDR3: CASSQIVPQGPPGNTIYF. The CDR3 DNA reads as TGCGCCAGCAGCCAAATAGTGCCACAGGGGCCTCCTGGAAACACCATATATTTT.